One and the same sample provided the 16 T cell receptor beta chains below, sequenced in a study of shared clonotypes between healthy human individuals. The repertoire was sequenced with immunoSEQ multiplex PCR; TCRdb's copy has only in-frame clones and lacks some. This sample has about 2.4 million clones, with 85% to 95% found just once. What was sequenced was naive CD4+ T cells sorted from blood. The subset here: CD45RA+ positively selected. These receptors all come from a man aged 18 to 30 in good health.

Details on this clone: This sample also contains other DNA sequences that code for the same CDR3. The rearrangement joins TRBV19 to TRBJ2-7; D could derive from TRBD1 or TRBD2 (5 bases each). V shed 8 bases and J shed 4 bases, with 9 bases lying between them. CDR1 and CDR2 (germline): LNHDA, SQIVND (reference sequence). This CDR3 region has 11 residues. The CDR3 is CASRGEYEQYF. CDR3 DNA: TGTGCCAGTCGAGGGGAGTACGAGCAGTACTTC.

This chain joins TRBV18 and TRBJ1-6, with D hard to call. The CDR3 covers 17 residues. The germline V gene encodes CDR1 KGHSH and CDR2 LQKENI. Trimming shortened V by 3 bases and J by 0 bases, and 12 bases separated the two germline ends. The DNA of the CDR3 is TGTGCCAGCTCACCGTCCCTTATGAGCTCCTATAATTCACCCCTCCACTTT. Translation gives CASSPSLMSSYNSPLHF.

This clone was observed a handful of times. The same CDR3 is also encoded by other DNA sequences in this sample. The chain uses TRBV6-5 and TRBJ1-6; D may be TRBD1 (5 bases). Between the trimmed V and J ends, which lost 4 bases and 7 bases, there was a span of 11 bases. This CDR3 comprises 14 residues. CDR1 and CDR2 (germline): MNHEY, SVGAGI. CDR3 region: CASSSGQGNSPLHF. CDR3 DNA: TGTGCCAGCAGTTCAGGTCAGGGCAATTCACCCCTCCACTTT.

The CDR3 DNA reads TGTGCCAGCAGCAGAGGGGGCTGGAGCGGTACCAGCTCCTACAATGAGCAGTTCTTC. Translating gives CASSRGGWSGTSSYNEQFF. The V and J genes are TRBV14 and TRBJ2-1; TRBD1 agrees at 7 bases. The CDR3 consists of 19 residues. Germline CDR1 SGHDN, CDR2 FVKESK. Trimming cost V 5 bases and J 0 bases; bases outside gene matches: 16.

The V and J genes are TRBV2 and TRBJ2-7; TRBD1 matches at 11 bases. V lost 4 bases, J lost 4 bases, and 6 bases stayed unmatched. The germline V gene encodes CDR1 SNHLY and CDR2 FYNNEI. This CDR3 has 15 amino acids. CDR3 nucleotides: TGTGCCAGCAGTGTAGAAGGACAGGGGGCTTACGAGCAGTACTTC. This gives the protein CASSVEGQGAYEQYF. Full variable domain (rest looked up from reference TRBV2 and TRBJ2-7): EPEVTQTPSHQVTQMGQEVILRCVPISNHLYFYWYRQILGQKVEFLVSFYNNEISEKSEIFDDQFSVERPDGSNFTLKIRSTKLEDSAMYFCASSVEGQGAYEQYFGPGTRLTVT.

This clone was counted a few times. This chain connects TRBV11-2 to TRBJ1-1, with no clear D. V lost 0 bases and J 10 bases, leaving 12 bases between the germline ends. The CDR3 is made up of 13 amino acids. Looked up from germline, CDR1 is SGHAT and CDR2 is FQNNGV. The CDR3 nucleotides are TGTGCCAGCAGCTTAGATAGGGTCCGGGGAGCTTTCTTT. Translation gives CASSLDRVRGAFF. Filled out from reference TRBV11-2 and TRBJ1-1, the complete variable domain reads EAGVAQSPRYKIIEKRQSVAFWCNPISGHATLYWYQQILGQGPKLLIQFQNNGVVDDSQLPKDRFSAERLKGVDSTLKIQPAKLEDSAVYLCASSLDRVRGAFFGQGTRLTVV.

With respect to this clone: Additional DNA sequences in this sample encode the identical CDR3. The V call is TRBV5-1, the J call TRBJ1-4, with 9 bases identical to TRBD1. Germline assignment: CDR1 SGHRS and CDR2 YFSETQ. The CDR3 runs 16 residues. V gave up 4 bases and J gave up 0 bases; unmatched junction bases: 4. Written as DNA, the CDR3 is TGCGCCAGCAGCAGAGGACAGGGGACAACTAATGAAAAACTGTTTTTT. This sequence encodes CASSRGQGTTNEKLFF.

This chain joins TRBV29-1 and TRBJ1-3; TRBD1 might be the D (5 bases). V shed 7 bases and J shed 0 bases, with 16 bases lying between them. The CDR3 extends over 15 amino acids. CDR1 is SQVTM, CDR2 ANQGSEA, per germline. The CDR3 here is CSAQGNRPSGNTIYF. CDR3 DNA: TGCAGCGCCCAAGGGAACAGGCCCTCTGGAAACACCATATATTTT.

This CDR3 reads CASSSGLAGFQETQYF. The CDR3, as DNA: TGCGCCAGCAGCTCAGGACTAGCGGGGTTCCAAGAGACCCAGTACTTC. The chain joins TRBV5-1 to TRBJ2-5; TRBD2 aligns across 12 bases. Germline loops: CDR1 SGHRS, CDR2 YFSETQ. This CDR3 has 16 amino acids. V trimming: 3 bases; J trimming: 1 base; junction bases outside the gene matches: 4.

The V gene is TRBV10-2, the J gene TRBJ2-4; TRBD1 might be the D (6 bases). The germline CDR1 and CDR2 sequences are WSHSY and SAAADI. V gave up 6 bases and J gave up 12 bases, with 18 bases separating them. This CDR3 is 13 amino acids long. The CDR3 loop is CASRPTDRTSQYF. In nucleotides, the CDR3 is TGCGCCAGCAGGCCCACAGACAGGACCTCTCAGTACTTC.

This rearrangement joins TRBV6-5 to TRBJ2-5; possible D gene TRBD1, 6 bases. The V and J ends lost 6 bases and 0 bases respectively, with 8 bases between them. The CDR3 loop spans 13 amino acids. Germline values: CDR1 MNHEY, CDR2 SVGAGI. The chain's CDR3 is CASRRQDQETQYF. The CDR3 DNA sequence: TGTGCCAGCAGGCGACAGGACCAAGAGACCCAGTACTTC.

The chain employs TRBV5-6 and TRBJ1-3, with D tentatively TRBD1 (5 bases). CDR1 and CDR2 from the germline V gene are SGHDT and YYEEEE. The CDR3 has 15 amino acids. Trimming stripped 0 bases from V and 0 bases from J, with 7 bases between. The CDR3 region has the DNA TGTGCCAGCAGCTTGGTCGGGGCCTCTGGAAACACCATATATTTT. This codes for CASSLVGASGNTIYF.

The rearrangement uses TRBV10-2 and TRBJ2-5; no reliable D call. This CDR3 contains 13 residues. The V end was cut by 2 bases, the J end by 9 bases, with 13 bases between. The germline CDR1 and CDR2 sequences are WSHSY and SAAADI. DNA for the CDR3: TGCGCCAGCAGTGAGCCCCTTAGGGTGGCCCAGTACTTC. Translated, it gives CASSEPLRVAQYF.

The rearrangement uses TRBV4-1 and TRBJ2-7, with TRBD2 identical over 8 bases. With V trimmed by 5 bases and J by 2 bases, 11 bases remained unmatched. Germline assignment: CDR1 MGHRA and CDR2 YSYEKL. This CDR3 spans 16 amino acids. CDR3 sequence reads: CASSWGGSGRTYEQYF. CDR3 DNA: TGCGCCAGCAGCTGGGGGGGGAGCGGGAGAACCTACGAGCAGTACTTC.

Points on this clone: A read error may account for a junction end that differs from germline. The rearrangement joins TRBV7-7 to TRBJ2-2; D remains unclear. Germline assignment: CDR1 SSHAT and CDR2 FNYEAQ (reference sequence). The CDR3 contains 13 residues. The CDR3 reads CASSSSATGELFF. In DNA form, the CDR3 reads TGTGCTAGCAGCTCGAGCGCCACCGGGGAGCTGTTTTTT.

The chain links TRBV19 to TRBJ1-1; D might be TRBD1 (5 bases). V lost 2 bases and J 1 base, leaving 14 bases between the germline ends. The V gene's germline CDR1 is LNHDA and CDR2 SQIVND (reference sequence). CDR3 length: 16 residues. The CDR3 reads CASSINMGRGNTEAFF. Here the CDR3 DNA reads TGTGCCAGTAGTATAAACATGGGACGGGGGAACACTGAAGCTTTCTTT.